This is a list of T cell receptor beta chains from one sample in a study of cytomegalovirus exposure and HLA in healthy donors. Libraries were prepared by immunoSEQ multiplex PCR; TCRdb keeps only in-frame clonotypes and omits some of them. The data contain roughly 140,000 clones, approximately 78% of them seen just once; the ten biggest clones take up roughly 2.4%. Sequencing input: PBMCs. The receptor source for this set is a young woman in good health and CMV-seropositive. Both conserved end residues are part of each CDR3. Each record gives: J gene, V gene, CDR3 protein.

TRBJ2-2 | TRBV25-1 | CASSGHRDKNTGELFF
TRBJ1-2 | TRBV7-9 | CSSSSFSSYTF
TRBJ1-2 | TRBV2 | CASNRLTYGYTF
TRBJ2-2 | TRBV5-6 | CASSLNRGGGELFF
TRBJ1-3 | TRBV29-1 | CSAIREASSSGNTIYF
TRBJ2-6 | TRBV4-1 | CASRPAGLGANVLTF
TRBJ1-2 | TRBV27 | CASSLSGRSGGYTF
TRBJ1-6 | TRBV28 | CASFEPTVNSPLHF
TRBJ1-6 | TRBV7-9 | CASSLSGGPSPLHF
TRBJ1-6 | TRBV5-1 | CASRAVRQTNSPLHF
TRBJ1-1 | TRBV7-9 | CASNSGGPEAFF
TRBJ2-7 | TRBV6-5 | CASSYSTAGAYEQYF
TRBJ1-2 | TRBV6-1 | CASSGSNPGHKNYGYTF
TRBJ1-5 | TRBV6-1 | CASRGQALSNQPQHF
TRBJ1-5 | TRBV10-3 | CAISAYGGDSNQPQHF
TRBJ1-4 | TRBV5-1 | CASSEDRSEKLFF
TRBJ2-5 | TRBV4-3 | CASSQELAGTGETQYF
TRBJ1-5 | TRBV7-8 | CASSLEGGEAQHF
TRBJ2-1 | TRBV6-4 | CASGQRGGEQFF
TRBJ1-1 | TRBV2 | CASSGLMNTEAFF
TRBJ1-2 | TRBV30 | CAAHSGGDYGYTF
TRBJ1-5 | TRBV4-1 | CASSQGRLGSNQPQHF
TRBJ2-1 | TRBV15 | CATSSSGQTYNEQFF
TRBJ1-4 | TRBV11-2 | CASSPGQGLARRNEKLFF
TRBJ1-1 | TRBV11-2 | CASSLAGVRVTNTEAFF
TRBJ2-3 | TRBV5-1 | CASHRGEDTQYF
TRBJ1-2 | TRBV7-8 | CASSLAPRRGYTF
TRBJ2-7 | TRBV5-1 | CASSLVPGGYEQYF
TRBJ2-6 | TRBV19 | CASQQTGLYSGANVLTF
TRBJ1-5 | TRBV30 | CAWSVADYQPQHF
TRBJ2-7 | TRBV11-3 | CASRGGSSSYEQYF
TRBJ1-5 | TRBV19 | CASSIQGLEQPQHF
TRBJ1-5 | TRBV5-1 | CASSLDGQSNQPQHF
TRBJ1-3 | TRBV28 | CASSLGGRGRNGNTIYF
TRBJ1-2 | TRBV5-1 | CASSLGSGGNYGYTF